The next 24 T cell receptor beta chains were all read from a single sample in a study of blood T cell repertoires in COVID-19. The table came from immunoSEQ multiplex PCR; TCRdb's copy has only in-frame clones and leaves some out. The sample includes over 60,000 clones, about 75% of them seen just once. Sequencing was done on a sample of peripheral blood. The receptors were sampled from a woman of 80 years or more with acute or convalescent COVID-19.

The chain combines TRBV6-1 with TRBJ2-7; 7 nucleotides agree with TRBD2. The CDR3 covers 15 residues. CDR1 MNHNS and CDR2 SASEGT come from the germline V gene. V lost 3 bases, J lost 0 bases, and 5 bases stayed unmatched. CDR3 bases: TGTGCCAGCAGTGAGCGGGCGGGAGCCTCCTACGAGCAGTACTTC. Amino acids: CASSERAGASYEQYF.

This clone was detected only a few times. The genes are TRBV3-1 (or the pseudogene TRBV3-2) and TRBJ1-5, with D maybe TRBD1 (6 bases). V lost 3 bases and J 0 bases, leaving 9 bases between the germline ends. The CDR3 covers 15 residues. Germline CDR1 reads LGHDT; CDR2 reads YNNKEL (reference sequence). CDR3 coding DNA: TGTGCCAGCAGCCAGGACAGCTATAGCAATCAGCCCCAGCATTTT. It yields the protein CASSQDSYSNQPQHF.

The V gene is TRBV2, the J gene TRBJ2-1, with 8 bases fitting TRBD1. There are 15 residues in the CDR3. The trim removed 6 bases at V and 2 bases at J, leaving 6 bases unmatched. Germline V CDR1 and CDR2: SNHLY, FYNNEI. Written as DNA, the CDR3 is TGTGCCAGCAGAAACGACAGGGGAGCCTACAATGAGCAGTTCTTC. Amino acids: CASRNDRGAYNEQFF.

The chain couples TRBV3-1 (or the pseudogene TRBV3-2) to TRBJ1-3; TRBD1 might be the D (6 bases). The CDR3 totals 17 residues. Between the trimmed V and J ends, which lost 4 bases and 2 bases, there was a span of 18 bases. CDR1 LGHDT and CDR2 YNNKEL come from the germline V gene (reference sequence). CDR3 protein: CASSRPGVGAPGNTIYF. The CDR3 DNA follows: TGTGCCAGCAGCCGGCCAGGGGTGGGAGCACCTGGAAACACCATATATTTT.

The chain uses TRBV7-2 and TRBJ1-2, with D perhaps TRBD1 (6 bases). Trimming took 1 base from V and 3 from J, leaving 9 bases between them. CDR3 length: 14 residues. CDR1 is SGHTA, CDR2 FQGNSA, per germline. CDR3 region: CASSLGWTDYGYTF. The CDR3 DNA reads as TGTGCCAGCAGCTTAGGTTGGACAGACTATGGCTACACCTTC.

CDR3: CAISDTNDNQPQHF. The CDR3 DNA reads as TGTGCCATCAGTGACACTAACGACAATCAGCCCCAGCATTTT. The J gene is TRBJ1-5, the V gene TRBV10-3; D is unclear. Trimming shortened V by 3 bases and J by 3 bases, and 9 bases separated the two germline ends. Germline assignment: CDR1 ENHRY and CDR2 SYGVKD. This CDR3 is 14 amino acids long.

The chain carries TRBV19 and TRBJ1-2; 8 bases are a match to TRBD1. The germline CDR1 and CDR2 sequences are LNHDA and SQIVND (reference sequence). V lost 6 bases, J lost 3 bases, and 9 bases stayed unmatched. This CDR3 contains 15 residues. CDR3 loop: CASRDRDRLHYGYTF. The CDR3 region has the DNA TGTGCCAGTAGAGACCGGGACAGGTTACACTATGGCTACACCTTC.

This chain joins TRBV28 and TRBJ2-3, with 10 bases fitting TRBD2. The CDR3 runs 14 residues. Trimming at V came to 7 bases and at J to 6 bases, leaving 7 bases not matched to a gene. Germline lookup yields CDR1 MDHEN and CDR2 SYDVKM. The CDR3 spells CASNQAGGRDTQYF. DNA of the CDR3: TGTGCCAGCAACCAAGCGGGAGGGCGGGATACGCAGTATTTT.

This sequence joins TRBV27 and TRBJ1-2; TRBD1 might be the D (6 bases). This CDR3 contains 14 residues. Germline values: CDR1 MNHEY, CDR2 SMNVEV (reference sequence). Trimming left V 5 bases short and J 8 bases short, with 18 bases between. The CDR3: CASSRDRLLGGYTF. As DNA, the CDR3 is TGTGCCAGCAGTCGCGACAGGCTGCTTGGAGGCTACACCTTC.

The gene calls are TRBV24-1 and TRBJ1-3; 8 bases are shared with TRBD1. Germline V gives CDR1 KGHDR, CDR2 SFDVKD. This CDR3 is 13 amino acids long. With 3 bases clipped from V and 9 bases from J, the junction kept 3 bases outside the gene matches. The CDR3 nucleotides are TGTGCCACCAGTGATGGGACAGGTTCCACCATATATTTT. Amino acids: CATSDGTGSTIYF.

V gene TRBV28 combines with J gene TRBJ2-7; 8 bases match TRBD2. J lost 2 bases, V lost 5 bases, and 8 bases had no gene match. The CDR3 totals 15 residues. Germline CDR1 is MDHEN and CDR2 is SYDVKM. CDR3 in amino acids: CASSPRGAGAYEQYF. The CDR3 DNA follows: TGTGCCAGCAGTCCCCGGGGAGCGGGGGCCTACGAGCAGTACTTC.

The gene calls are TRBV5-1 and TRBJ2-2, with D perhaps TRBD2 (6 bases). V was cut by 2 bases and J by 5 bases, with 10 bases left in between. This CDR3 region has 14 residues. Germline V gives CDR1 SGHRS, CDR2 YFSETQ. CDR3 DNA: TGCGCCAGCAGCTTCGGGCGGGGTACCGGGGAGCTGTTTTTT. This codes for CASSFGRGTGELFF.

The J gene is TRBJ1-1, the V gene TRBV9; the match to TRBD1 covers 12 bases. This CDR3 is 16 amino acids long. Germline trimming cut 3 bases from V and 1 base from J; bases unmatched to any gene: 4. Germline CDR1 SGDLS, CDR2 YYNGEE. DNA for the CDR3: TGTGCCAGCAGCGCGGGACAGGGGGCTTGGAACACTGAAGCTTTCTTT. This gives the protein CASSAGQGAWNTEAFF. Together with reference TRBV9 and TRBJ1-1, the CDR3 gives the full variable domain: DSGVTQTPKHLITATGQRVTLRCSPRSGDLSVYWYQQSLDQGLQFLIQYYNGEERAKGNILERFSAQQFPDLHSELNLSSLELGDSALYFCASSAGQGAWNTEAFFGQGTRLTVV.

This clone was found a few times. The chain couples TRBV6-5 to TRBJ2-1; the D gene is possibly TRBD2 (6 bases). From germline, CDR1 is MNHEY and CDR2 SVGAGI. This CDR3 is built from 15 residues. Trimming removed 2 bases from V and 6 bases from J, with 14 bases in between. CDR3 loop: CASSYQPTSFNEQFF. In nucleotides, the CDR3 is TGTGCCAGCAGTTACCAACCGACTAGTTTCAATGAGCAGTTCTTC.

The CDR3 DNA is TGTGCCAGCAGTACCCGGGGGGGACCCCCCCCAGATACGCAGTATTTT. Its translation: CASSTRGGPPPDTQYF. The chain uses TRBV28 and TRBJ2-3; 8 nucleotides align to TRBD2. Germline CDR1 MDHEN, CDR2 SYDVKM. Losses at the gene ends were 5 bases for V and 4 bases for J; bases not matched to a gene: 11. The length of the CDR3 is 16 residues.

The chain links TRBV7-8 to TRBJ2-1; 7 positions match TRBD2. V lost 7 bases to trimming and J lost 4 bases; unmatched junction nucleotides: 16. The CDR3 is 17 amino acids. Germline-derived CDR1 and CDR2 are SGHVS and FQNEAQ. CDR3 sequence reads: CASKPPIRDYHYNEQFF. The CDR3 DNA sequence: TGTGCCAGCAAGCCTCCCATTCGGGACTATCATTACAATGAGCAGTTCTTC.

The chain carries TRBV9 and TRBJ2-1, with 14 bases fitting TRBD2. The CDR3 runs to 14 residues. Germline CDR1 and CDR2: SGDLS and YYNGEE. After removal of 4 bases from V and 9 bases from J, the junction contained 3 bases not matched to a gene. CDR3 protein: CASSSGLAGGEQFF. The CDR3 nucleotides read TGTGCCAGCAGCTCAGGACTAGCGGGAGGTGAGCAGTTCTTC.

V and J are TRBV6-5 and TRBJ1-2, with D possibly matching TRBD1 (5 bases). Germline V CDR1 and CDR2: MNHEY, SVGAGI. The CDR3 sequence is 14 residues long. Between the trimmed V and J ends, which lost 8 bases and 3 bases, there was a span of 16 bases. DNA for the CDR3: TGTGCCAGCGTGTTGGGGGGACGTTACTATGGCTACACCTTC. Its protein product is CASVLGGRYYGYTF.

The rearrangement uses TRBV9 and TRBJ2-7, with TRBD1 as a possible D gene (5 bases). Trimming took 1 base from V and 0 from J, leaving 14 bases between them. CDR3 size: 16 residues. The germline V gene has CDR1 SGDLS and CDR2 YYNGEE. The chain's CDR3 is CASSVPVADSSYEQYF. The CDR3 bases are TGTGCCAGCAGCGTACCCGTGGCAGACAGCTCCTACGAGCAGTACTTC.

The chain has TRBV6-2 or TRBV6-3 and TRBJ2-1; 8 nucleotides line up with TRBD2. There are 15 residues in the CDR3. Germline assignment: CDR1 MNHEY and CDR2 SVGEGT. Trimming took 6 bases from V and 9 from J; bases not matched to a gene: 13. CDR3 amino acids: CASSKTGTSSGEQFF. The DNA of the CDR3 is TGTGCCAGCAGCAAAACCGGGACTAGTTCGGGTGAGCAGTTCTTC.

The CDR3, as DNA: TGTGCCAGCAGCTTAACACTAGCGGGTGCGCAGTATTTT. Protein product: CASSLTLAGAQYF. The V gene is TRBV11-2, the J gene TRBJ2-3, with TRBD2 matching over 9 bases. With V trimmed by 2 bases and J by 10 bases, 4 bases remained unmatched. CDR1 is SGHAT, CDR2 FQNNGV, per germline. The CDR3 extends over 13 amino acids.

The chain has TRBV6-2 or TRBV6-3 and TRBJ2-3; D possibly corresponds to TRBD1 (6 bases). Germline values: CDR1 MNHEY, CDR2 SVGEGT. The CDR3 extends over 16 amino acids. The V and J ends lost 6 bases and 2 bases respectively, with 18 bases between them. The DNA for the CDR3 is TGTGCCAGCAGCCTCGGACAGACCTCTTACACAGATACGCAGTATTTT. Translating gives CASSLGQTSYTDTQYF.

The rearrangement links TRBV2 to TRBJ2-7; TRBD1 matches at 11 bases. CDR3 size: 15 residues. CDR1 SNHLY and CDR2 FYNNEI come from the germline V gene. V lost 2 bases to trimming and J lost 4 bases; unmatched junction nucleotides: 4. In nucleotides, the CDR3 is TGTGCCAGCAGTGAATTGGGGGACAGGGGGTACGAGCAGTACTTC. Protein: CASSELGDRGYEQYF.

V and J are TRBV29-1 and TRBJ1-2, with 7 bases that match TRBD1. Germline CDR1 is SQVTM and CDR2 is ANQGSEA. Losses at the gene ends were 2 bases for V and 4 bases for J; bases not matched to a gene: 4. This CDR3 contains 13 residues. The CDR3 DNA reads TGCAGCGTTGAAAAGGGGGCCGGCTATGGCTACACCTTC. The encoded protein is CSVEKGAGYGYTF.